The TCR beta chain described here comes from a study of cytomegalovirus exposure and HLA in healthy donors. The CDR3 runs 15 residues. The V segment lost 4 bases and the J segment 0 bases; nucleotides outside the gene matches: 4. Germline lookup yields CDR1 GTSNPN and CDR2 SVGIG (reference sequence). A multiplex PCR was run with 60 Vbeta primers and 13 Jbeta primers. Sequencing used immunoSEQ multiplex PCR; TCRdb keeps in-frame clones, though not all of them. This sample has some 200,000 clones, with just over 75% found just once. Points from the study as a whole: Presence/absence analyses took donor sequencing depth as roughly uniform.

This clone was recorded a few times. Its antigen remains unidentified. The chain combines TRBV30 with TRBJ1-2; 11 positions match TRBD1. This TCR derives from a woman aged 60 to 75 in good health and CMV-seropositive. Sequences were obtained from PBMCs. This chain's CDR3 is CAWIMGQGANYGYTF. The CDR3 DNA reads as TGTGCCTGGATTATGGGACAGGGGGCTAACTATGGCTACACCTTC.